This is a list of T cell receptor beta chains from one sample in a study of cytomegalovirus exposure and HLA in healthy donors. Profiled with immunoSEQ multiplex PCR; TCRdb holds only in-frame clones, not every one. The sample holds about 80,000 clones, nearly 80% seen once. Sequencing input: PBMCs. These receptors all come from a woman between 50 and 59 years old in good health and CMV-seropositive. CDR3s include the opening cysteine and the closing phenylalanine or tryptophan. The D gene is left open where the match is weak. Where a row states a size, it is once, few, many or the class of an expanded clone; other rows omit it.

D,V,size,length,J,CDR3,DNA
-,TRBV5-1,-,15,TRBJ1-2,CASSPDPQGDYGYTF,TGCGCCAGCAGCCCGGACCCACAGGGAGACTATGGCTACACCTTC
-,TRBV7-3,-,14,TRBJ1-6,CASSPRARNSPLHF,TGTGCCAGCAGCCCGAGGGCCAGAAATTCACCCCTCCACTTT
-,TRBV19,-,14,TRBJ1-2,CASKEDSANYGYTF,TGTGCCAGTAAAGAGGACAGCGCTAACTATGGCTACACCTTC
-,TRBV7-3,-,15,TRBJ2-5,CASSQGGAHQETQYF,TGTGCCAGCAGCCAGGGTGGGGCCCATCAAGAGACCCAGTACTTC
TRBD1,TRBV11-2,-,15,TRBJ1-5,CASSAGDRENQPQHF,TGTGCCAGCAGCGCGGGGGACAGGGAAAATCAGCCCCAGCATTTT
-,TRBV11-2,-,19,TRBJ2-6,CASSLEFSARGSGANVLTF,TGTGCCAGCAGCTTAGAGTTTAGCGCCCGCGGGTCTGGGGCCAACGTCCTGACTTTC
-,TRBV27,-,14,TRBJ1-1,CASSLVPGGTEAFF,TGTGCCAGCAGTTTAGTGCCCGGCGGGACTGAAGCTTTCTTT
-,TRBV28,-,14,TRBJ1-5,CASSPGGFNQPQHF,TGTGCCAGCAGTCCGGGGGGGTTCAATCAGCCCCAGCATTTT
-,TRBV5-6,-,11,TRBJ2-7,CASSASYEQYF,TGTGCCAGCAGCGCGTCCTACGAGCAGTACTTC
TRBD2,TRBV11-2,-,16,TRBJ2-2,CASSLDGLAGTGELFF,TGTGCCAGCAGCTTAGACGGTCTAGCGGGGACCGGGGAGCTGTTTTTT
TRBD2,TRBV7-3,-,15,TRBJ2-7,CASSYSGGDSYEQYF,TGTGCCAGCAGCTATAGCGGGGGGGATTCCTACGAGCAGTACTTC
TRBD1,TRBV10-3,once,17,TRBJ1-3,CAISGLRDSTSGNTIYF,TGTGCCATCAGTGGCCTGAGGGACAGCACTTCTGGAAACACCATATATTTT
TRBD1,TRBV19,-,15,TRBJ2-7,CASSIVEGAAAEQYF,TGTGCCAGTAGTATAGTTGAGGGGGCTGCTGCCGAGCAGTACTTC
TRBD2,TRBV6-5,-,15,TRBJ2-7,CASSPRIAGSYEQYF,TGTGCCAGCAGTCCGCGGATAGCGGGGAGCTACGAGCAGTACTTC
TRBD1,TRBV7-8,-,16,TRBJ1-1,CASSLQTGGIGTEAFF,TGTGCCAGCAGCTTACAGACAGGGGGAATAGGCACTGAAGCTTTCTTT
-,TRBV4-1,few,11,TRBJ2-3,CASSFRDTQYF,TGCGCCAGCAGTTTCCGGGATACGCAGTATTTT
TRBD1,TRBV6-1,-,12,TRBJ1-1,CASGRGSLDAFF,TGTGCCAGCGGCAGGGGGTCTCTCGATGCTTTCTTT
-,TRBV7-9,few,12,TRBJ2-1,CASSLKRNEQFF,TGTGCCAGCAGCCTTAAGAGGAATGAGCAGTTCTTC
-,TRBV20-1,-,11,TRBJ2-7,CSAMQGNEQYF,TGCAGTGCGATGCAGGGAAACGAGCAGTACTTC
-,TRBV6-1,-,13,TRBJ1-1,CASSVDARVEAFF,TGTGCCAGCAGTGTAGACGCCCGGGTTGAAGCTTTCTTT
-,TRBV7-6,-,15,TRBJ1-3,CASSLSDSSGNTIYF,TGTGCCAGCAGCTTAAGTGACAGCTCTGGAAACACCATATATTTT
TRBD1,TRBV5-1,-,16,TRBJ2-1,CASSSIGTGKPNEQFF,TGCGCCAGCAGCTCAATAGGGACAGGGAAGCCCAATGAGCAGTTCTTC
TRBD2,TRBV5-1,-,19,TRBJ2-5,CASSSGLAGVRPLQETQYF,TGCGCCAGCAGCTCGGGACTAGCGGGGGTGCGACCGCTACAAGAGACCCAGTACTTC
-,TRBV6-1,-,14,TRBJ1-4,CASSEGPGYEKLFF,TGTGCCAGCAGTGAAGGTCCAGGGTATGAAAAACTGTTTTTT
-,TRBV9,-,14,TRBJ1-1,CASSANLQVTEAFF,TGTGCCAGCAGCGCCAACCTCCAGGTCACTGAAGCTTTCTTT
-,TRBV7-8,-,13,TRBJ1-2,CASSLARDYGYTF,TGTGCCAGCAGCTTAGCCAGGGACTATGGCTACACCTTC
-,TRBV25-1,-,11,TRBJ2-1,CASSAGNEQFF,TGTGCCAGCAGTGCGGGGAATGAGCAGTTCTTC
-,TRBV11-2,-,14,TRBJ2-3,CASSGGAGTDTQYF,TGTGCCAGCAGCGGCGGAGCGGGCACAGATACGCAGTATTTT
TRBD1,TRBV29-1,-,15,TRBJ1-3,CSVGQGQSSGNTIYF,TGCAGCGTGGGACAGGGGCAAAGCTCTGGAAACACCATATATTTT
TRBD1,TRBV6-1,-,15,TRBJ1-1,CASSSAGQGDVEAFF,TGTGCCAGCAGTTCCGCGGGACAGGGAGATGTTGAAGCTTTCTTT
-,TRBV20-1,-,11,TRBJ2-1,CSARGTREQFF,TGCAGTGCTAGAGGAACTAGGGAGCAGTTCTTC
TRBD1,TRBV5-1,-,15,TRBJ1-1,CASSHPGQGNTEAFF,TGCGCCAGCAGCCACCCGGGACAGGGGAACACTGAAGCTTTCTTT
-,TRBV5-4,-,15,TRBJ2-3,CASSFPGGGTDTQYF,TGTGCCAGCAGCTTTCCGGGGGGCGGCACAGATACGCAGTATTTT
-,TRBV4-1,-,11,TRBJ1-2,CASTEAGETSF,TGCGCCAGCACCGAGGCGGGGGAAACTAGCTTC
-,TRBV27,-,14,TRBJ1-1,CASRPQGRTTEAFF,TGTGCCAGCAGACCCCAGGGGCGTACCACTGAAGCTTTCTTT
TRBD2,TRBV6-5,few,15,TRBJ2-1,CASSYMGLADNEQFF,TGTGCCAGCAGTTATATGGGACTAGCGGACAATGAGCAGTTCTTC
TRBD1,TRBV7-9,-,15,TRBJ2-1,CASSSTGVAENEQFF,TGTGCCAGCAGCTCGACAGGGGTGGCGGAGAATGAGCAGTTCTTC
-,TRBV20-1,-,11,TRBJ2-5,CSARDQETQYF,TGCAGTGCTAGAGATCAGGAGACCCAGTACTTC
-,TRBV25-1,-,15,TRBJ2-1,CASSEYRNYYNEQFF,TGTGCCAGCAGTGAATATAGGAACTACTACAATGAGCAGTTCTTC
-,TRBV29-1,-,12,TRBJ2-7,CSVRKGAYEQYF,TGCAGCGTTCGGAAGGGGGCCTACGAGCAGTACTTC
-,TRBV10-3,-,15,TRBJ1-5,CAIKETGGGNQPQHF,TGTGCCATCAAGGAGACAGGAGGCGGCAATCAGCCCCAGCATTTT
-,TRBV5-1,-,13,TRBJ2-3,CASSLQGTDTQYF,TGCGCCAGCAGCTTGCAGGGCACAGATACGCAGTATTTT
-,TRBV4-1,-,15,TRBJ1-3,CASSLPSGSGNTIYF,TGCGCCAGCAGCCTCCCTTCGGGCTCTGGAAACACCATATATTTT
TRBD1,TRBV7-3,-,15,TRBJ2-7,CASSPGTGGSYEQYF,TGTGCCAGCAGCCCCGGGACAGGGGGTTCCTACGAGCAGTACTTC
TRBD1,TRBV29-1,-,14,TRBJ2-3,CSVVGTVFTDTQYF,TGCAGCGTTGTAGGGACAGTGTTCACAGATACGCAGTATTTT
-,TRBV7-3,-,15,TRBJ2-2,CASSGSRGGTGELFF,TGTGCCAGCAGCGGGAGTAGGGGGGGTACCGGGGAGCTGTTTTTT
-,TRBV16,-,16,TRBJ1-1,CASSHTRFARTIEAFF,TGTGCCAGCAGCCATACCCGGTTCGCCCGGACAATTGAAGCTTTCTTT
TRBD2,TRBV6-1,-,15,TRBJ2-3,CASSYGLVSTDTQYF,TGTGCCAGCAGCTACGGACTAGTTAGCACAGATACGCAGTATTTT
-,TRBV5-4,-,15,TRBJ1-6,CASSRGEGGGSPLHF,TGTGCCAGCAGCCGGGGGGAGGGAGGGGGTTCACCCCTCCACTTT
-,TRBV7-2,once,13,TRBJ1-1,CASTRGGYTEAFF,TGTGCCAGCACCCGGGGGGGATACACTGAAGCTTTCTTT
-,TRBV25-1,-,15,TRBJ2-6,CASSVTGSGANVLTF,TGTGCCAGCAGTGTAACAGGCTCTGGGGCCAACGTCCTGACTTTC
-,TRBV6-5,-,14,TRBJ1-2,CASSSTQGSYGYTF,TGTGCCAGCAGTTCCACGCAGGGCTCCTATGGCTACACCTTC